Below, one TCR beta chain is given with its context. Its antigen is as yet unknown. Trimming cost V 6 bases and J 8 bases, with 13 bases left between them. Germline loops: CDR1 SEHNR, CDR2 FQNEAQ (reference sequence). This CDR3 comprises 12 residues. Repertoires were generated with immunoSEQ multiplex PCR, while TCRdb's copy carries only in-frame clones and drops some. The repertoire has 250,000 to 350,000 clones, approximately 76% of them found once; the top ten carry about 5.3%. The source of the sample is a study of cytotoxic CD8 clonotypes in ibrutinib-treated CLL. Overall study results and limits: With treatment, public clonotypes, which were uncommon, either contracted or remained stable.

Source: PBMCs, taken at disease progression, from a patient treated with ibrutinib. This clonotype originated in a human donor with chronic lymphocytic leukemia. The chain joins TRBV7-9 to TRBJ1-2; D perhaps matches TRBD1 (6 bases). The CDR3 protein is CASRSTGLGYTF. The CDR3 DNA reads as TGTGCCAGCAGGTCAACAGGGTTAGGCTACACCTTC.